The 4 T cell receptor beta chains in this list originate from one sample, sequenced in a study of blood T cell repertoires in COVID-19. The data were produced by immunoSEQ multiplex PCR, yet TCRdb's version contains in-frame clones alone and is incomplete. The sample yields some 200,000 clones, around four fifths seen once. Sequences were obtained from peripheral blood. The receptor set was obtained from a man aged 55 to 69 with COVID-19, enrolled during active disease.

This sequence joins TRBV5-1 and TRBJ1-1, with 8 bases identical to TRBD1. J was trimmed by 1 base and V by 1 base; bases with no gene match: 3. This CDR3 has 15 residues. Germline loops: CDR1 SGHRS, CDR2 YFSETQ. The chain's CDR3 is CASSLSRGQNTEAFF. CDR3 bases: TGCGCCAGCAGCTTGTCCAGGGGGCAGAACACTGAAGCTTTCTTT.

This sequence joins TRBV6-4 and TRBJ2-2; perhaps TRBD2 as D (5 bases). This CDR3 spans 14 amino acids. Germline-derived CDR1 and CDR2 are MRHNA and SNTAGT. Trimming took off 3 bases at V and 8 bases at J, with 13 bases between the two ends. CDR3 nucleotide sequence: TGTGCCAGCAGTGAGAGCCTAGCAACGGGGGAGCTGTTTTTT. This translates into CASSESLATGELFF.

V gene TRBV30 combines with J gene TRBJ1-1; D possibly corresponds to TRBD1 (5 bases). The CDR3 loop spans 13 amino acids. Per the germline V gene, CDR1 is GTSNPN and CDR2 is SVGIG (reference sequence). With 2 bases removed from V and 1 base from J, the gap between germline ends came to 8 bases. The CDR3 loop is CAWSTTANTEAFF. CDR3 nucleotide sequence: TGTGCCTGGAGTACGACAGCGAACACTGAAGCTTTCTTT.

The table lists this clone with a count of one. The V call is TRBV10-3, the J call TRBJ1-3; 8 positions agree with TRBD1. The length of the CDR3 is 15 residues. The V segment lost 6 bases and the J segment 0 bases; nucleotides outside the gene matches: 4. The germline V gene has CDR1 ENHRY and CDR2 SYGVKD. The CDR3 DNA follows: TGTGCCATCAGAGGGACAGGTCCCTCTGGAAACACCATATATTTT. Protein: CAIRGTGPSGNTIYF.